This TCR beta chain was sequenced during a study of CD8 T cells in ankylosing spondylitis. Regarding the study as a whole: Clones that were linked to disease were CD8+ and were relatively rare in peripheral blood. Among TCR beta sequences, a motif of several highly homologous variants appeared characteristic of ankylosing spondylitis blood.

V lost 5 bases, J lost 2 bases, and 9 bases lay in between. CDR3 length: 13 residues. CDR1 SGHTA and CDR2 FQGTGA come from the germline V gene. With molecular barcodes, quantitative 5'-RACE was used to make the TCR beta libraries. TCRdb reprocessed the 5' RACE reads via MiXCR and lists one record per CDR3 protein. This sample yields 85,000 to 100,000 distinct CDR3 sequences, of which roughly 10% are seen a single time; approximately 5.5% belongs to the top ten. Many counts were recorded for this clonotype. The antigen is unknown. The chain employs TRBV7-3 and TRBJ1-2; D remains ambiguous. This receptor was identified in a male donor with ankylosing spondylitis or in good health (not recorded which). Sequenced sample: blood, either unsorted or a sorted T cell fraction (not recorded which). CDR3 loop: CASSMEANYGYTF. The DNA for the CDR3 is TGTGCCAGCAGCATGGAGGCCAACTATGGCTACACCTTC.